Listed here are 9 T cell receptor beta chains from one sample, sequenced in a study of glioma-infiltrating T cells (dated by TCRdb to about 2016). Sequenced on an Illumina MiSeq. The iRepertoire nested amplicon-rescue multiplex PCR (arm-PCR) platform was used to amplify TCR alpha and beta CDR3 regions from RNA. In-frame beta chains were kept once TCRdb had trimmed the public reads at Q25 with fastp and called clones with MiXCR. Each entry merges the rows of one CDR3 protein and shows their most common DNA and genes. The sample table shows about 94,000 distinct CDR3 sequences, and 20% to 25% are seen once. In total, the top ten clones hold over 5% of the sample. Material: glioma tissue, nonneoplastic brain tissue, or PBMCs (not recorded which). The source of these receptors is a human donor with low-grade glioma or glioblastoma, undergoing nonglioma brain surgery, or in good health (not recorded which).

This chain connects TRBV29-1 to TRBJ2-4; D possibly corresponds to TRBD2 (5 bases). Germline CDR1 is SQVTM and CDR2 is ANQGSEA. V was cut by 0 bases and J by 6 bases, with 18 bases left in between. The CDR3 sequence is 16 residues long. CDR3: CSVEDRSGKKGNIQYF. CDR3 coding DNA: TGCAGCGTTGAAGATCGGTCGGGGAAGAAGGGAAACATTCAGTACTTC.

This clonotype was seen repeatedly, ten times or more. This chain connects TRBV2 to TRBJ1-6; 10 positions agree with TRBD1. The CDR3 consists of 13 residues. With 9 bases clipped from V and 9 bases from J, the junction kept 5 bases outside the gene matches. CDR1 is SNHLY, CDR2 FYNNEI, per germline. In nucleotides, the CDR3 is TGTGCCAGTACCGGGACAGGGGCTTCACCCCTCCACTTT. Its protein is CASTGTGASPLHF.

This clonotype was picked up many times. The chain combines TRBV6-2 or TRBV6-3 with TRBJ2-3; TRBD1 aligns across 11 bases. The J segment lost 4 bases and the V segment lost 6 bases, leaving 3 bases of the junction unmatched. Per germline, CDR1 MNHEY and CDR2 SVGEGT. CDR3 length equals 14 residues. The CDR3 bases are TGTGCCAGCAGGATGGACAGGGGGCCAGATACGCAGTATTTT. Protein product: CASRMDRGPDTQYF.

Worth noting for this clonotype: At one end, the junction sequence differs from germline, possibly due to a read error. The chain recombines TRBV18 with TRBJ2-4, with unresolved D. The CDR3 totals 15 residues. CDR1 and CDR2 from the germline V gene are KGHSH and LQKENI. The CDR3 protein is CVSSPGSADGNIQYF. CDR3 nucleotide sequence: TGTGTCAGCTCCCCGGGCTCGGCCGATGGAAACATTCAGTACTTC.

This clonotype has ten or more counts. The V call is TRBV27, the J call TRBJ2-5, with a tentative D call TRBD1 (7 bases). This CDR3 region has 15 residues. Trimming cost V 4 bases and J 2 bases, with 14 bases left between them. Germline V gene data show CDR1 as MNHEY and CDR2 as SMNVEV (reference sequence). DNA of the CDR3: TGTGCCAGCAGTTATAAGACAGGGAGGCAAGAGACCCAGTACTTC. It encodes CASSYKTGRQETQYF.

The rearrangement uses TRBV5-1 and TRBJ1-2, with D hard to call. V dropped 2 bases and J dropped 3 bases, with 14 bases sitting between them. Germline V gene sequence: CDR1 SGHRS, CDR2 YFSETQ. The CDR3 consists of 15 residues. The CDR3 DNA follows: TGCGCCAGCAGCTTAGAATTTGAGGCTCACTATGGCTACACCTTC. Translated, it gives CASSLEFEAHYGYTF.

The gene calls are TRBV5-1 and TRBJ1-4; 8 bases agree with TRBD1. Germline V CDR1 and CDR2: SGHRS, YFSETQ. The CDR3 totals 15 residues. Unmatched junction bases numbered 7, after V lost 4 bases and J lost 5 bases. The CDR3 bases are TGCGCCAGCAGCCGGTGGACAGGGTTAAATGAAAAACTGTTTTTT. It translates to CASSRWTGLNEKLFF. The variable domain in full, completed from reference TRBV5-1 and TRBJ1-4, reads KAGVTQTPRYLIKTRGQQVTLSCSPISGHRSVSWYQQTPGQGLQFLFEYFSETQRNKGNFPGRFSGRQFSNSRSEMNVSTLELGDSALYLCASSRWTGLNEKLFFGSGTQLSVL.

This clonotype was recorded at least ten times. The rearrangement links TRBV6-1 to TRBJ2-3; 11 nucleotides align to TRBD2. Germline CDR1 reads MNHNS; CDR2 reads SASEGT. V shed 6 bases and J 5 bases; nucleotides not matched to a gene: 13. CDR3 size: 17 residues. Written as DNA, the CDR3 is TGTGCCAGCAGGAGGGAACTAGCGGGAGCCGGTCGAGATACGCAGTATTTT. It codes for CASRRELAGAGRDTQYF.

The table lists this clonotype with many counts. The V and J genes are TRBV3-1 and TRBJ2-1, with D uncertain. Germline CDR1 LGHDT, CDR2 YNNKEL (reference sequence). V was shortened by 1 base and J by 7 bases, with 5 bases between the two germline ends. This CDR3 contains 12 residues. The CDR3: CASSQVENEQFF. The CDR3, as DNA: TGTGCCAGCAGCCAAGTCGAGAATGAGCAGTTCTTC.